The rows below give T cell receptor beta chains drawn from one sample of a study of tumor-infiltrating lymphocytes in primary liver carcinoma. TCRdb re-called the multiplex PCR reads with MiXCR, one entry per CDR3 protein. The sample records 75,000 or so distinct CDR3 sequences, approximately 74% being singletons. Sequencing was carried out using liver tumor tissue from sampling region 4. The source is a man aged 40-55 years with primary liver carcinoma and hepatitis B virus infection. Each CDR3 is given with its conserved first and last residue.

J | V | CDR3
TRBJ2-2 | TRBV20-1 | CRAAWDTGELFF
TRBJ2-2 | TRBV6-6 | CASRMKGGVLNTGELFF
TRBJ2-7 | TRBV29-1 | CSVVLQVTYEQYF
TRBJ2-2 | TRBV11-2 | CASSFLDGELFF
TRBJ2-7 | TRBV6-5 | CASSKTGGYEQYF
TRBJ2-7 | TRBV6-1 | CTGSEGQAGPSYEQYF
TRBJ2-2 | TRBV6-2/TRBV6-3 | CATTTSEGTGELFF
TRBJ2-2 | TRBV4-1 | CASNQGRGGELLF
TRBJ2-7 | TRBV7-9 | CASGLVGGDQYF
TRBJ2-7 | TRBV7-2 | CASRRERDNFYEQYF
TRBJ2-6 | TRBV6-5 | CANRLGQGSSGANVLTF
TRBJ2-7 | TRBV6-5 | CVSSQSGSYEQYF
TRBJ1-1 | TRBV28 | CASRSDSYTEAFF
TRBJ2-1 | TRBV28 | CARSSPTSGSSNEQFF
TRBJ2-5 | TRBV12-3/TRBV12-4 | CTSSGGGGWDETQYF
TRBJ2-2 | TRBV18 | CASSSYQGLDTGELFF
TRBJ2-3 | TRBV30 | CAWTRDTTDTQYF
TRBJ1-3 | TRBV11-2 | CGRSPQGGGTIYF
TRBJ2-2 | TRBV5-4 | CASSSGLGGRIRKLFF
TRBJ2-2 | TRBV5-1 | CASSPRGGDTGELFF
TRBJ2-7 | TRBV6-1 | CASSTSGRYEQYF
TRBJ2-3 | TRBV29-1 | CSVGKGQSDTQYF
TRBJ2-3 | TRBV5-4 | CASRLAWGTDTQYF
TRBJ1-1 | TRBV11-2 | CANSLHESTEAFF
TRBJ2-1 | TRBV4-1 | CASSQDRPGSSHDEQFF
TRBJ2-3 | TRBV29-1 | CGVEGSRATSGLTDTQYF
TRBJ2-1 | TRBV7-3 | CASTLLPSTEGYEQFF
TRBJ2-7 | TRBV28 | CASSSKAGAGRGEQYF
TRBJ2-7 | TRBV6-5 | CASSIPGVGYEQYF
TRBJ2-2 | TRBV6-5 | CASTYKPRGAEELFF
TRBJ2-7 | TRBV6-5 | CASRTNRGAHEQYF
TRBJ2-5 | TRBV6-5 | CASSYLFGTGLLPEWETQYF
TRBJ1-5 | TRBV28 | CASSPLQGADQPQHF
TRBJ2-5 | TRBV29-1 | CSVASWDKTGKTQYF
TRBJ2-6 | TRBV29-1 | CSVEGGPGTNVLTF
TRBJ2-1 | TRBV6-1 | CTSRPGDVHNEQFF
NA | TRBV5-6 | CASSLLGWEETQFF
TRBJ2-1 | TRBV29-1 | CSVEPPSSPCNEQFF
TRBJ1-1 | TRBV6-6 | CASSYRGETEAFF
TRBJ2-3 | TRBV11-2 | CVSSRQASSTDTQYF
TRBJ1-4 | TRBV12-3/TRBV12-4 | CASSPEAGNEKLFF
TRBJ2-3 | TRBV6-1 | CPSSEPASGPYSTDTHYF
TRBJ2-2 | TRBV5-1 | CASSLAGQTPGELFF
TRBJ1-2 | TRBV5-4 | CASSVDRNYGYTF
TRBJ2-1 | TRBV29-1 | CSADREDPYNEQLF